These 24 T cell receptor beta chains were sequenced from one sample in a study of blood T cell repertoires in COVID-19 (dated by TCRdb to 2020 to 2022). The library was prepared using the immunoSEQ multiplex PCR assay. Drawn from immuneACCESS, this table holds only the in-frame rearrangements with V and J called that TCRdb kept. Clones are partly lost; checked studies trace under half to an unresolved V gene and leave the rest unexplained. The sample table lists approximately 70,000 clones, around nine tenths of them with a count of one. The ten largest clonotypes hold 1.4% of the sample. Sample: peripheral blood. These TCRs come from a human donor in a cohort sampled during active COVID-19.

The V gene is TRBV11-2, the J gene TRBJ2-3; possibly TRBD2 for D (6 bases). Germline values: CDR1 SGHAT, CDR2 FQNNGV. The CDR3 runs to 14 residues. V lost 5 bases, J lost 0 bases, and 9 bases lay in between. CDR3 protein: CASSPSASTDTQYF. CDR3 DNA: TGTGCCAGCAGCCCTAGCGCTAGCACAGATACGCAGTATTTT.

As DNA, the CDR3 is TGTGCCACCAGTGGGGCCAGGGTTGGTGGTGGCTACACCTTC. Translating it yields CATSGARVGGGYTF. This chain connects TRBV24-1 to TRBJ1-2, with D maybe TRBD1 (5 bases). Between the trimmed V and J ends, which lost 5 bases and 7 bases, there was a span of 16 bases. The CDR3 runs 14 residues. Germline CDR1 is KGHDR and CDR2 is SFDVKD.

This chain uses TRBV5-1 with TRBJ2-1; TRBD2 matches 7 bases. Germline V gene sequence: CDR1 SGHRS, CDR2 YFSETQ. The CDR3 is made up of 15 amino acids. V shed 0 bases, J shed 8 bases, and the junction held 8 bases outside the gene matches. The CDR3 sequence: CASSLDGTIIYEQFF. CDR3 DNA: TGCGCCAGCAGCTTGGATGGGACTATTATATATGAGCAGTTCTTC.

The CDR3 sequence: CASSVAGQMNTEAFF. DNA of the CDR3: TGTGCCAGCAGCGTAGCTGGGCAGATGAACACTGAAGCTTTCTTT. The chain combines TRBV9 with TRBJ1-1; D is unclear. Germline CDR1 is SGDLS and CDR2 is YYNGEE. The CDR3 spans 15 residues. V was trimmed by 0 bases and J by 0 bases, leaving 9 bases between them.

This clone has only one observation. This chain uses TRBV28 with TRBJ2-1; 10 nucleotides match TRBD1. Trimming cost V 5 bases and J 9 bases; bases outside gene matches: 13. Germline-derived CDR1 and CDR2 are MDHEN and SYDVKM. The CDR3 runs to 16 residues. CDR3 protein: CASSPLGTGAWIEQFF. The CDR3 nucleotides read TGTGCCAGCAGTCCCCTCGGGACAGGGGCGTGGATTGAGCAGTTCTTC. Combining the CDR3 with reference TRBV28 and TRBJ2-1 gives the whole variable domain DVKVTQSSRYLVKRTGEKVFLECVQDMDHENMFWYRQDPGLGLRLIYFSYDVKMKEKGDIPEGYSVSREKKERFSLILESASTNQTSMYLCASSPLGTGAWIEQFFGPGTRLTVL.

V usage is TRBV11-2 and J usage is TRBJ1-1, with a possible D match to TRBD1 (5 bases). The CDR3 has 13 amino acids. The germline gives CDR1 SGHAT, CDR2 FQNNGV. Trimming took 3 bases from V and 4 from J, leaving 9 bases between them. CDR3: CASSFTGITEAFF. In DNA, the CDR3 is TGTGCCAGCAGCTTCACAGGTATCACTGAAGCTTTCTTT. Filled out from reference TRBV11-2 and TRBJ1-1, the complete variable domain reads EAGVAQSPRYKIIEKRQSVAFWCNPISGHATLYWYQQILGQGPKLLIQFQNNGVVDDSQLPKDRFSAERLKGVDSTLKIQPAKLEDSAVYLCASSFTGITEAFFGQGTRLTVV.

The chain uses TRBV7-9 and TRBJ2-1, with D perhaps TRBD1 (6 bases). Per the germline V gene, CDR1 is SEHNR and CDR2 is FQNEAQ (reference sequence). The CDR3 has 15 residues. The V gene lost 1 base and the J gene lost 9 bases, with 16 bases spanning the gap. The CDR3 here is CASSLEQGPSSEQFF. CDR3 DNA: TGTGCCAGCAGCTTAGAACAGGGACCCTCTAGTGAGCAGTTCTTC.

The CDR3 protein is CASSTTSGSPPDTQYF. DNA for the CDR3: TGTGCCAGCAGCACCACTAGCGGGAGCCCCCCAGATACGCAGTATTTT. V and J are TRBV11-3 and TRBJ2-3, with 11 bases lining up with TRBD2. The CDR3 runs 16 residues. CDR1 and CDR2 (germline): SGHNT, YENEEA. The V segment lost 5 bases and the J segment 4 bases; nucleotides outside the gene matches: 8. Based on the CDR3 plus reference TRBV11-3 and TRBJ2-3, the full variable domain is EAGVVQSPRYKIIEKKQPVAFWCNPISGHNTLYWYLQNLGQGPELLIRYENEEAVDDSQLPKDRFSAERLKGVDSTLKIQPAELGDSAVYLCASSTTSGSPPDTQYFGPGTRLTVL.

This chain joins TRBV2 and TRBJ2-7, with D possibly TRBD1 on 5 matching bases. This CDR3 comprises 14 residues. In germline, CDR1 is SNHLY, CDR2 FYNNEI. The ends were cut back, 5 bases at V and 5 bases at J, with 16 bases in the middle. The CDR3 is CASSYSGIVNEQYV. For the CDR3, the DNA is TGTGCCAGCAGTTATTCAGGGATAGTCAACGAGCAGTACGTC.

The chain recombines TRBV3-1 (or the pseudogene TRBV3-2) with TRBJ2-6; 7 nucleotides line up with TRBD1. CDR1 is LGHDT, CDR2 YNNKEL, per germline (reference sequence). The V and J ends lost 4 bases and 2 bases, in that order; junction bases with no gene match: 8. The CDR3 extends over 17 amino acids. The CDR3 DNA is TGTGCCAGCAGCCGTCGTAGACAGGGAGCTGGGGCCAACGTCCTGACTTTC. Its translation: CASSRRRQGAGANVLTF.

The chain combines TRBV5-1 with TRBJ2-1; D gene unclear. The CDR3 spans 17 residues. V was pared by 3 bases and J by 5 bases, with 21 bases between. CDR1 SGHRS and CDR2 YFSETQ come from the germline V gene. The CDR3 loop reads CASSSDYYGNTNNEQFF. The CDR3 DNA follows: TGCGCCAGCAGCTCGGATTATTACGGAAACACTAACAATGAGCAGTTCTTC.

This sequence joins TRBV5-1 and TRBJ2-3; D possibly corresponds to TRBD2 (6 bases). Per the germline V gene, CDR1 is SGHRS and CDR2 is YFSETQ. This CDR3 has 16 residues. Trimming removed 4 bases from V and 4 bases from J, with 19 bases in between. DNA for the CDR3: TGCGCCAGCAGCCCCTCTCCGGGAGTTTCCCCAGATACGCAGTATTTT. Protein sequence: CASSPSPGVSPDTQYF.

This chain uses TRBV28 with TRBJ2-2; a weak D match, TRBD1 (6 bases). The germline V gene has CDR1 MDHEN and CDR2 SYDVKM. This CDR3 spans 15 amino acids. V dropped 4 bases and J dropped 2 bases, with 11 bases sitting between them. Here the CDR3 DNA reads TGTGCCAGCAGTTCAGGACAGATTAACACCGGGGAGCTGTTTTTT. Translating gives CASSSGQINTGELFF.

CDR3 coding DNA: TGTGCCAGCAACCCCCAGGACTCGCCCCATGAGCAGTTCTTC. This codes for CASNPQDSPHEQFF. The chain uses TRBV27 and TRBJ2-1, with a tentative D call TRBD2 (5 bases). Trimming took 7 bases from V and 8 from J, leaving 18 bases between them. The germline V gene encodes CDR1 MNHEY and CDR2 SMNVEV (reference sequence). The CDR3 extends over 14 amino acids.

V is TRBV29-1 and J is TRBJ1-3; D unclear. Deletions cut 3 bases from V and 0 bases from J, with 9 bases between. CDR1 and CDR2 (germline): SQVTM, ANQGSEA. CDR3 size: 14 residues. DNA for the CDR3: TGCAGCGTTGAGAGTAGTCTCTCTGGAAACACCATATATTTT. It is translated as CSVESSLSGNTIYF.

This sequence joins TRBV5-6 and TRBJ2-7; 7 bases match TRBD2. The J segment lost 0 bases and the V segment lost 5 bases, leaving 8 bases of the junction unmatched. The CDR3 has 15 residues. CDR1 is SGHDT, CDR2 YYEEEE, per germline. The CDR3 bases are TGTGCCAGCAGGGGGGGGACGGCGAGCTCCTACGAGCAGTACTTC. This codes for CASRGGTASSYEQYF.

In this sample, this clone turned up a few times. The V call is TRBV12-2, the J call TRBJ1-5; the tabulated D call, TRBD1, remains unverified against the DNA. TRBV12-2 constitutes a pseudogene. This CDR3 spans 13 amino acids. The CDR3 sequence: CASRRQRNQPQHF. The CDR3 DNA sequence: TGTGCAAGTCGCCGACAGAGGAATCAGCCCCAGCATTTT.

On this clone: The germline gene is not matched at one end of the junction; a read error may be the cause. The DNA for the CDR3 is TGTGCCAGCGGCTTGTCCACAGGGACCTACACAGATACGCAGTATTTT. Amino acid sequence: CASGLSTGTYTDTQYF. The genes are TRBV7-9 and TRBJ2-3, with TRBD1 as a possible D gene (6 bases). The CDR3 is 16 amino acids. Germline CDR1 is SEHNR and CDR2 is FQNEAQ (reference sequence).

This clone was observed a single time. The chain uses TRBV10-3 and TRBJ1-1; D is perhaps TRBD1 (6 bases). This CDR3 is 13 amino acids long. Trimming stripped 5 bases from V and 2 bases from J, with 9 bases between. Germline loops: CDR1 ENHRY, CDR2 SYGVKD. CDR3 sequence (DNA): TGTGCCATCAGTTTACAGGGAAACACTGAAGCTTTCTTT. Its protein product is CAISLQGNTEAFF.

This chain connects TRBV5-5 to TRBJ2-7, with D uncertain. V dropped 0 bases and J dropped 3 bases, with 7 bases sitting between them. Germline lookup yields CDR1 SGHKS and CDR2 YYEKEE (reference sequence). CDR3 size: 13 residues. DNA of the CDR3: TGTGCCAGCAGCTTGGTACCGGGCTACGAGCAGTACGTC. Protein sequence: CASSLVPGYEQYV.

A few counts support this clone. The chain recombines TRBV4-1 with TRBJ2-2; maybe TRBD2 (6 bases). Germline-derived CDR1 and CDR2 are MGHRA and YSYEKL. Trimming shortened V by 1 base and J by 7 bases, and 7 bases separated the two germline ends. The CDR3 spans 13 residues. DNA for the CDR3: TGCGCCAGCAGCCAAGTCGGGAGCGGGGAGCTGTTTTTT. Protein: CASSQVGSGELFF.

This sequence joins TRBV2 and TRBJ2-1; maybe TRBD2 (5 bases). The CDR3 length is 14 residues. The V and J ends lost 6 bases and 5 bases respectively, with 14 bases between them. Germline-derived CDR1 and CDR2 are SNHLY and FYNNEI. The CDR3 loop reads CASRWTQNHNEQFF. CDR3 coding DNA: TGTGCCAGCAGATGGACTCAGAATCACAATGAGCAGTTCTTC.

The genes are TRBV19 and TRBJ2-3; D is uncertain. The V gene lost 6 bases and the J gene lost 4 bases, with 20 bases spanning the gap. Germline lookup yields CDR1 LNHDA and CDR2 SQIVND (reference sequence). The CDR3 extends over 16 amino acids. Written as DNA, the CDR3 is TGTGCCAGTAGCCCCCCCCGCGGATCGAGCGCAGATACGCAGTATTTT. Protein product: CASSPPRGSSADTQYF.

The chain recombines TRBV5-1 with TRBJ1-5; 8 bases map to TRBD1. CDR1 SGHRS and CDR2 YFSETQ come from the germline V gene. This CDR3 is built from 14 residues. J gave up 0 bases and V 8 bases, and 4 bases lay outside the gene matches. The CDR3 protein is CASGTGHSNQPQHF. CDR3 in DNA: TGCGCCAGTGGGACAGGACATAGCAATCAGCCCCAGCATTTT.